A selection of T cell receptor beta chains follows, all from one sample in a study of metastatic and nonmetastatic thyroid tumors. TCRdb reprocessed the PCR reads via MiXCR. The table includes about 69,000 clones, around 14% detected once. Sequencing was carried out using blood. The receptors here all came from a male donor with papillary thyroid cancer or a benign thyroid nodule (not recorded which). Some clones in this sample may be carry-over from other donors' samples. The CDR3 runs from the conserved cysteine through the conserved F or W. D genes are given only for firm matches. The listing skips clone size in some rows; elsewhere it reads once, few, many or a size class.

V gene	clone size	D gene	J gene	CDR3 DNA	CDR3 protein
TRBV20-1	many	NA	TRBJ2-1	TGCAGTGCTAGACCCCTGAGCTCCTACAATGAGCAGTTCTTC	CSARPLSSYNEQFF
TRBV3-1	many	NA	TRBJ2-2	TGTGCCAGCAGCCAAGACCGGACGGTCACCGGGGAGCTGTTTTTT	CASSQDRTVTGELFF
TRBV29-1	many	TRBD2	TRBJ2-3	TGCAGCGTTGAAGAGGGGACTAGCGGGAGTCCTAATACGCAGTATTTT	CSVEEGTSGSPNTQYF
TRBV6-1	NA	TRBD2	TRBJ2-7	TGTGCCAGCACCTTGGGGGGGGGTTCATCCTACGAGCAGTACTTC	CASTLGGGSSYEQYF
TRBV7-6	many	NA	TRBJ2-1	TGTGCCAGCAGCTTAGCAGTCCACAATGAGCAGTTCTTC	CASSLAVHNEQFF
TRBV27	many	NA	TRBJ1-1	TGTGCCAGCAAGCCCGGGGTTGCGAACACTGAAGCTTTCTTT	CASKPGVANTEAFF
TRBV2	many	NA	TRBJ1-2	TGTGCCAGCAGTGAAGCCCGGGGAGGGCTGAACTATGGCTACACCTTC	CASSEARGGLNYGYTF
TRBV20-1	many	TRBD1	TRBJ2-3	TGCAGTGCTACCGCCGGACAGGGGGCAAACCAGGATACGCAGTATTTT	CSATAGQGANQDTQYF
TRBV5-4	many	TRBD2	TRBJ2-1	TGTGCCAGCAGCTTTCGACTAGCGGGACCTAATGAGCAGTTCTTC	CASSFRLAGPNEQFF
TRBV4-2	many	TRBD1	TRBJ2-7	TGTGCCAGCAGCCAAGCCTCAGGACAGGGAGGATCCTACGAGCAGTACTTC	CASSQASGQGGSYEQYF
TRBV7-8	many	NA	TRBJ1-5	TGTGCCAGCAGCTTAGCGACAGGTTTCAATCAGCCCCAGCATTTT	CASSLATGFNQPQHF
TRBV2	many	NA	TRBJ1-2	TGTGCCAGCAGTGAAACAGCATCTAACTATGGCTACACCTTC	CASSETASNYGYTF
TRBV5-4	NA	TRBD1	TRBJ2-5	TGTGCCAGCAGCCTTGGGACAGGGGGCTCAGAAGAGACCCAGTACTTC	CASSLGTGGSEETQYF